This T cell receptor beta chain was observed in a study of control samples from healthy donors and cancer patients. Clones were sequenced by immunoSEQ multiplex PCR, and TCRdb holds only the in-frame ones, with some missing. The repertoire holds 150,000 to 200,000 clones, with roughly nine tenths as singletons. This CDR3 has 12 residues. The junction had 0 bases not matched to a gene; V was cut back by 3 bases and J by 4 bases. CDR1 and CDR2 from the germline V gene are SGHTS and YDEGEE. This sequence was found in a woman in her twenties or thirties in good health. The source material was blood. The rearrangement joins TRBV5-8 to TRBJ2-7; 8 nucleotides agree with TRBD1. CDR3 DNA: TGTGCCAGCAGCTGGACAGGGTACGAGCAGTACTTC. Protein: CASSWTGYEQYF. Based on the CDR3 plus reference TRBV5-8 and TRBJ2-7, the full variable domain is EAGVTQSPTHLIKTRGQQATLRCSPISGHTSVYWYQQALGLGLQFLLWYDEGEERNRGNFPPRFSGRQFPNYSSELNVNALELEDSALYLCASSWTGYEQYFGPGTRLTVT.